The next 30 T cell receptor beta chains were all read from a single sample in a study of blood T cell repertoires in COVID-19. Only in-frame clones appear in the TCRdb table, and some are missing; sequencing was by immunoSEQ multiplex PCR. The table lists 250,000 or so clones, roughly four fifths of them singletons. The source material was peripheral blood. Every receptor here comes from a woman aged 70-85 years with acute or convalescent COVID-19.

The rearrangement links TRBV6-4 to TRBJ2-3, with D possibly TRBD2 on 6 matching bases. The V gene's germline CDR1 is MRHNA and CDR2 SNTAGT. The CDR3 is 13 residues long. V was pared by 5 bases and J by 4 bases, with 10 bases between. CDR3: CASSQGGPDTQYF. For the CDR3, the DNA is TGTGCCAGCAGTCAGGGAGGTCCAGATACGCAGTATTTT.

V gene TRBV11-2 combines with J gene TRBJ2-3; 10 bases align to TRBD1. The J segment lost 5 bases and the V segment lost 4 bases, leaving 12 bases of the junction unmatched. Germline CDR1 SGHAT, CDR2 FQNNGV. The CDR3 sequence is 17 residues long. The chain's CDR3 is CASSSFRDRGRGDTQYF. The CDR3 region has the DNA TGTGCCAGCAGCTCATTCCGGGACAGGGGTAGAGGAGATACGCAGTATTTT.

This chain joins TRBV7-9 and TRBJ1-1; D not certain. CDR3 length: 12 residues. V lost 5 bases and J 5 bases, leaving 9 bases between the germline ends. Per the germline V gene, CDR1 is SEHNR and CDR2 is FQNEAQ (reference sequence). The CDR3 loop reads CASSGSSTEAFF. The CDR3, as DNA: TGTGCCAGCAGCGGTTCGAGTACTGAAGCTTTCTTT.

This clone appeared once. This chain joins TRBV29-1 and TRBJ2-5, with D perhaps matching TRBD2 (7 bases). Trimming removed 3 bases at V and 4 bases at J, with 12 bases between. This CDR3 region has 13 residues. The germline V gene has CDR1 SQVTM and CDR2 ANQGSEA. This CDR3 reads CSVDGGLGETQYF. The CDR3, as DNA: TGCAGCGTTGACGGGGGGCTTGGAGAGACCCAGTACTTC.

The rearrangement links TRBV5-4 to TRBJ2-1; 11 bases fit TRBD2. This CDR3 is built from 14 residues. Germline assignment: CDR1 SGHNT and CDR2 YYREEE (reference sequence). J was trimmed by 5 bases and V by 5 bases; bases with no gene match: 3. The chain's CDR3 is CASRLAGDHNEQFF. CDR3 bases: TGTGCCAGCAGACTAGCGGGGGACCACAATGAGCAGTTCTTC.

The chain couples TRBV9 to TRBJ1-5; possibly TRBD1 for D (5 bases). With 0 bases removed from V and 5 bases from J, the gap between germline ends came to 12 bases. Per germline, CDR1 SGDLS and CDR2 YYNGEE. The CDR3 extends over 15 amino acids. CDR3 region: CASSVESRADQPQHF. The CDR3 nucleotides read TGTGCCAGCAGCGTAGAATCCAGGGCAGATCAGCCCCAGCATTTT.

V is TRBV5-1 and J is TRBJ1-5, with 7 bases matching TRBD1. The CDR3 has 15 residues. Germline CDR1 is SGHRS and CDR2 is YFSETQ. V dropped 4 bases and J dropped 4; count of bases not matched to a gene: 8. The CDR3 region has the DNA TGCGCCAGCAGCCCCATAGGGGGCAGGAATCAGCCCCAGCATTTT. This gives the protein CASSPIGGRNQPQHF.

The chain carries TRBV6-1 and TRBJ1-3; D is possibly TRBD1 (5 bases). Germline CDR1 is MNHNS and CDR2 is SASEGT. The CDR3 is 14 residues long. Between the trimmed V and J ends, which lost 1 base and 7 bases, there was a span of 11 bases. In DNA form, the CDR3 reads TGTGCCAGCAGTGAAGTCCAGGGAAGGAACACCATATATTTT. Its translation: CASSEVQGRNTIYF.

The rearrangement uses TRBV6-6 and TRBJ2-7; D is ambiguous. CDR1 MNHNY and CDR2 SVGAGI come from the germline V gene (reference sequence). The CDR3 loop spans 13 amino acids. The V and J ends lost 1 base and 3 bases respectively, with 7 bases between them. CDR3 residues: CASSYLADYEQYF. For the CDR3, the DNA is TGTGCCAGCAGTTACTTGGCAGACTACGAGCAGTACTTC.

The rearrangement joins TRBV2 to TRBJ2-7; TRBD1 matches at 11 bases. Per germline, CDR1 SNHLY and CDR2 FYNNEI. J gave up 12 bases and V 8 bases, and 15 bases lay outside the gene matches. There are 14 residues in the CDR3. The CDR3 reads CASGLGTGGTGPYF. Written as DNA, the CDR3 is TGTGCCAGCGGCCTAGGGACAGGGGGAACGGGACCGTACTTC.

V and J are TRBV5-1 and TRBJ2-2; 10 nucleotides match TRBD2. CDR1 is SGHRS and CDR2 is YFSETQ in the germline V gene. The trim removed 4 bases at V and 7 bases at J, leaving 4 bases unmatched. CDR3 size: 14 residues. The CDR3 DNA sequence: TGCGCCAGCAGCGGAGCGGGGGGGATCGGGGAGCTGTTTTTT. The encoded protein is CASSGAGGIGELFF.

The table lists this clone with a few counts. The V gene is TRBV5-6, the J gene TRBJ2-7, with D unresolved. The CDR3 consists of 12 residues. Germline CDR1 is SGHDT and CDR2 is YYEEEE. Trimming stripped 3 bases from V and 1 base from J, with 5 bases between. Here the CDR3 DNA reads TGTGCCAGCAGCTCAGTGTCCTACGAGCAGTACTTC. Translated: CASSSVSYEQYF.

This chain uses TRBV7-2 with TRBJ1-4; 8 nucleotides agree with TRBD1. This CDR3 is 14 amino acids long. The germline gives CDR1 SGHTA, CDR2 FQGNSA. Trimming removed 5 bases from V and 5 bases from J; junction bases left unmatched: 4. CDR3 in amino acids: CASSEDRVNEKLFF. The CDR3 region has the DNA TGTGCCAGCAGCGAGGACAGGGTAAATGAAAAACTGTTTTTT.

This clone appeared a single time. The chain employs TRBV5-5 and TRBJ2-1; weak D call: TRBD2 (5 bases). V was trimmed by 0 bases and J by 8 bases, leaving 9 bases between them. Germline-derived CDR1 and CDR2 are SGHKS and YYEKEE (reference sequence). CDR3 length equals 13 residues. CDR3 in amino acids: CASSLELAYEQFF. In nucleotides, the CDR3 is TGTGCCAGCAGCTTGGAGCTAGCATATGAGCAGTTCTTC.

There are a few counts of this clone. The CDR3 coding sequence is TGTGCCAGCAGTTACTACAGGGGAGGTTTCTACGAGCAGTACTTC. This sequence encodes CASSYYRGGFYEQYF. The V call is TRBV6-5, the J call TRBJ2-7, with D tentatively TRBD1 (7 bases). The length of the CDR3 is 15 residues. The V and J ends lost 1 base and 3 bases respectively, with 13 bases between them. Germline CDR1 reads MNHEY; CDR2 reads SVGAGI.

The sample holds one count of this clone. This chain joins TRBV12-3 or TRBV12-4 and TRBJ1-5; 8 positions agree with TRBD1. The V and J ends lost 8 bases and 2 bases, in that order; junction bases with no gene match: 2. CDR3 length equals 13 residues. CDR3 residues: CASAGGRNQPQHF. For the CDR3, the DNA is TGTGCCAGCGCAGGGGGCCGCAATCAGCCCCAGCATTTT.

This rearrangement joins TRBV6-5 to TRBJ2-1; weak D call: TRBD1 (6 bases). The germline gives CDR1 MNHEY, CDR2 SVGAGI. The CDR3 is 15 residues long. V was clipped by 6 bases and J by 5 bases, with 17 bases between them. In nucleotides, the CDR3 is TGTGCCAGCAGGAAGACCGGGACATCCAACAATGAGCAGTTCTTC. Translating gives CASRKTGTSNNEQFF.

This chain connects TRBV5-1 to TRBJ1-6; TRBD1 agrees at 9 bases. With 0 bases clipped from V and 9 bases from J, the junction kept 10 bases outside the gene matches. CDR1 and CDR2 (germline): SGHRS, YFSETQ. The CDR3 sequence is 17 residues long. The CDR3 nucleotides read TGCGCCAGCAGCTTGGAGCTGCCGGGACAGGGCTTTTCACCCCTCCACTTT. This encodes CASSLELPGQGFSPLHF.

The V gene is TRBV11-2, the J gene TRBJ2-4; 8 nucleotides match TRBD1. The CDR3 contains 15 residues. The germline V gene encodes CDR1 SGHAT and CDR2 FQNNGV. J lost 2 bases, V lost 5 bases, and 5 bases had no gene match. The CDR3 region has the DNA TGTGCCAGCAGCCAGGGGGCTGGGACCAAAAACATTCAGTACTTC. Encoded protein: CASSQGAGTKNIQYF.

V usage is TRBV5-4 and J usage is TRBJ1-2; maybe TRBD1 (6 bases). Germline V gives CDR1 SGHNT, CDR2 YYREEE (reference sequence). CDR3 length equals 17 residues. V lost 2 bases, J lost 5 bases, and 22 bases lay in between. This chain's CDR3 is CASSLGGLLNLEYGYTF. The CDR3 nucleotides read TGTGCCAGCAGCTTAGGGGGTTTGTTGAACCTGGAATATGGCTACACCTTC. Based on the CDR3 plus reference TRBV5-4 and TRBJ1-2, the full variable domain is ETGVTQSPTHLIKTRGQQVTLRCSSQSGHNTVSWYQQALGQGPQFIFQYYREEENGRGNFPPRFSGLQFPNYSSELNVNALELDDSALYLCASSLGGLLNLEYGYTFGSGTRLTVV.

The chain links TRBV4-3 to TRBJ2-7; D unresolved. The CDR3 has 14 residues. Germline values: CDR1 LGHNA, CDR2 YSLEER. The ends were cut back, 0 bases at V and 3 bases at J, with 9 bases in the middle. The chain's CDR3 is CASSQDLINYEQYF. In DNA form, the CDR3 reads TGCGCCAGCAGCCAAGATTTAATAAACTACGAGCAGTACTTC.

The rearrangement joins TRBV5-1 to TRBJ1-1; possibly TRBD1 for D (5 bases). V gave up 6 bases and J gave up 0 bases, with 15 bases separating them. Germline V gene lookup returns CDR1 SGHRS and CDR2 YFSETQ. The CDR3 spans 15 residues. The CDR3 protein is CASIAAGLMNTEAFF. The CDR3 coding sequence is TGCGCCAGCATAGCGGCGGGACTTATGAACACTGAAGCTTTCTTT.

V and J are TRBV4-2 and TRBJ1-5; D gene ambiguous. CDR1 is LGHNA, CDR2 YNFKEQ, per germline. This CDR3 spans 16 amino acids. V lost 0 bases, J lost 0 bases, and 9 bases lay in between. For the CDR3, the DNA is TGTGCCAGCAGCCAAGACAGGAGGTATAGCAATCAGCCCCAGCATTTT. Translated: CASSQDRRYSNQPQHF.

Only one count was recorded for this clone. The CDR3 sequence: CASSQGRDSGNTIYF. CDR3 DNA sequence: TGTGCCAGCAGCCAAGGGAGGGATTCTGGAAACACCATATATTTT. The chain combines TRBV4-2 with TRBJ1-3; D remains ambiguous. The CDR3 covers 15 residues. CDR1 is LGHNA, CDR2 YNFKEQ, per germline. V lost 1 base to trimming and J lost 1 base, with 8 bases between them.

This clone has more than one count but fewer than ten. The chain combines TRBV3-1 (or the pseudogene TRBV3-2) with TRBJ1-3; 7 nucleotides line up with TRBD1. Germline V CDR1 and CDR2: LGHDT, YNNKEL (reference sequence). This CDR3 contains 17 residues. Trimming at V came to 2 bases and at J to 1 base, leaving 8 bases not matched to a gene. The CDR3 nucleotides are TGTGCCAGCAGCCAAACCGGGACAGTAACTTCTGGAAACACCATATATTTT. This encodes CASSQTGTVTSGNTIYF.

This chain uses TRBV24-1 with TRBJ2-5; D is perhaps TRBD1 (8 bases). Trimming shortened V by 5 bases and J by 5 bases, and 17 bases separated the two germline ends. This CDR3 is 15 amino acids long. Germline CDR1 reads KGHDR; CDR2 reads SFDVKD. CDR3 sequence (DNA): TGTGCCACCAGTGTCTCCACAGGGGGAGGGGAGACCCAGTACTTC. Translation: CATSVSTGGGETQYF.

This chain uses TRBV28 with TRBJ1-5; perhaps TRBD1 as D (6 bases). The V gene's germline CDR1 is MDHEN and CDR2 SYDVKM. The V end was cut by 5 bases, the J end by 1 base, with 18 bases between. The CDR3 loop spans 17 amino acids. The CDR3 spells CASSVLRGGISNQPQHF. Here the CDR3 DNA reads TGTGCCAGCAGTGTCTTGAGGGGGGGCATAAGCAATCAGCCCCAGCATTTT.

DNA for the CDR3: TGTGCCAGCAGGCAGGGGACCGGGGAGCTGTTTTTT. Its translation: CASRQGTGELFF. The rearrangement uses TRBV6-5 and TRBJ2-2; D may be TRBD1 (6 bases). This CDR3 region has 12 residues. The germline CDR1 and CDR2 sequences are MNHEY and SVGAGI. V lost 6 bases to trimming and J lost 5 bases, with 7 bases between them.

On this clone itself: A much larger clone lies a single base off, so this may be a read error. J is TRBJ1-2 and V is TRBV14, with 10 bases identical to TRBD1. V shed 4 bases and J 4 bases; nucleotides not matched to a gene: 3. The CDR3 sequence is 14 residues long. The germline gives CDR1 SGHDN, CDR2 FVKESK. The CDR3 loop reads CASSPRTGGYGYTF. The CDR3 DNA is TGTGCCAGCAGCCCCCGGACAGGGGGCTATGGCTACACCTTC.

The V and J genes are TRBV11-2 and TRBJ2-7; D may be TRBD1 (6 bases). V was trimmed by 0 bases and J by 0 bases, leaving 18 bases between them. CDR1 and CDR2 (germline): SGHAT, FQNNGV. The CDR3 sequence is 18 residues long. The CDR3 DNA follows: TGTGCCAGCAGCTTAGAGGGAGCCGGGACAACCTTCTCCTACGAGCAGTACTTC. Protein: CASSLEGAGTTFSYEQYF.